This TCR beta chain is from a study of identical twins. All donors were healthy Caucasians. Germline V lookup: CDR1 LNHDA, CDR2 SQIVND (reference sequence). The CDR3 runs 13 residues. The V end lost 1 base, the J end lost 6 bases, and 9 bases lay between the germline ends. In TCRdb, the 5' RACE reads were re-called with MiXCR into one record per CDR3 protein. The sample consists of around 1.7 million distinct CDR3 sequences, roughly a third of them appearing once. About this clonotype itself: Antigen specificity is unknown.

Points from the study as a whole: Beta clonotypes that were abundant in cord blood contained fewer insertions, a pattern absent from memory repertoires. For monozygotic twins, models underestimated out-of-frame TCR alpha sharing.

This sequence joins TRBV19 and TRBJ1-2; D is unclear. The sequenced sample was cord blood. This receptor was identified in a newborn girl in good health. Here the CDR3 DNA reads TGTGCCAGTAGTATAGGGACCTCCGATGGCTACACCTTC. Its translation: CASSIGTSDGYTF.